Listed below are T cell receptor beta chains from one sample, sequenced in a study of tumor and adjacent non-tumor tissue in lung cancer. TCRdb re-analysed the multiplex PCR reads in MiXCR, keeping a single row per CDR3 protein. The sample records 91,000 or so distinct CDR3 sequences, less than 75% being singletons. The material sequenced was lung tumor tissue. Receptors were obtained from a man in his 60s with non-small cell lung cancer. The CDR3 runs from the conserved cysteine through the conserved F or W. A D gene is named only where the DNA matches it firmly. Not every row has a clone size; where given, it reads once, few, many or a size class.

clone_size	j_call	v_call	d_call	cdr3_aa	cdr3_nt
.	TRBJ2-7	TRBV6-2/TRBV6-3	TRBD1	CASSYSVGTGLGDQYF	TGTGCCAGCAGTTACTCAGTCGGGACAGGGCTAGGCGATCAGTACTTC
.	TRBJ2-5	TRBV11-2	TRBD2	CASSRTSGSQGETQYF	TGTGCCAGCAGTCGGACTAGCGGGAGCCAGGGAGAGACCCAGTACTTC
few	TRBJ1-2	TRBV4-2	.	CPSSQDLTSGWLGYIF	TGTCCCAGCAGCCAAGATTTAACCTCTGGATGGCTCGGCTACATCTTC
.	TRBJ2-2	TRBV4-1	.	CASSQGQGSAAGELFF	TGTGCCAGCAGCCAAGGGCAAGGTTCCGCCGCCGGGGAGCTGTTTTTT
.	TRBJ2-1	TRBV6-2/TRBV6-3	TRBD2	CVSSTAGTSGIYKQFF	TGTGTCAGCAGTACCGCCGGGACTAGCGGGATCTATAAGCAGTTCTTC
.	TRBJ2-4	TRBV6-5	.	CASSYSRGPSAKNIQYF	TGTGCCAGCAGTTACTCGAGAGGCCCTTCAGCCAAAAACATTCAGTACTTC
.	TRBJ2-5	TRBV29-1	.	CNTGSSSETQYF	TGCAACACCGGATCCAGCTCAGAGACCCAGTACTTC
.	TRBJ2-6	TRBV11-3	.	CASSLKILGGSSGANVLTF	TGTGCCAGCAGCTTAAAGATTTTAGGGGGGAGCTCTGGGGCCAACGTCCTGACTTTC
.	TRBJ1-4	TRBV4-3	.	CASSQNQHSNEKLFF	TGTGCCAGCAGCCAAAATCAACATTCTAATGAAAAACTGTTTTTT
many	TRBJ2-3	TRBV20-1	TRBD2	CSARDLLRLAGGPDTQYF	TGCAGTGCTAGAGATCTGTTGCGACTAGCGGGAGGGCCGGATACGCAGTATTTT
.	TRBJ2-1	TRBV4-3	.	CARSQDGSSSYNEQSF	TGCGCCAGAAGCCAAGATGGGTCGAGCTCCTACAATGAGCAGTCCTTC
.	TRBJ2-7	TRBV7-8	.	CASSLRPREESEQYF	TGTGCCAGCAGTTTACGTCCCAGGGAAGAAAGCGAGCAGTACTTC
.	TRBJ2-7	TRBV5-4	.	CVISLVSSGEQYF	TGTGTCATCAGCTTGGTTTCGTCGGGGGAACAGTACTTC
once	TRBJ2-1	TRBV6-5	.	CASTPRLLTYNEQLF	TGTGCCAGCACCCCGAGACTCCTTACCTACAATGAGCAGTTATTC
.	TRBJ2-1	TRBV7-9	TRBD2	CASIAAGATNNEQFF	TGTGCCAGCATCGCAGCGGGGGCGACTAACAATGAGCAGTTCTTC
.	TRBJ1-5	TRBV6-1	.	CASREQQGNQPQHF	TGTGCCAGTAGGGAACAACAGGGCAATCAGCCCCAGCATTTT
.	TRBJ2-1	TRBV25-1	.	CATGTYTYNEQFF	TGTGCCACCGGGACTTATACCTACAATGAGCAGTTCTTC
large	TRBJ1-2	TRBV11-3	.	CASSLARLDGYTF	TGTGCCAGCAGCTTAGCCAGGTTGGATGGCTACACCTTC
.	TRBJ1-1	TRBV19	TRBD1	CASSIGQGTNTEAFF	TGTGCCAGTAGTATCGGACAGGGCACCAACACTGAAGCTTTCTTT
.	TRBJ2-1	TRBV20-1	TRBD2	CSIWTSGGAVQFF	TGCAGTATTTGGACTAGCGGGGGGGCCGTACAGTTCTTC
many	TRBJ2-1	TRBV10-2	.	CASSEGQTKFYNEQFF	TGCGCCAGCAGTGAAGGTCAGACAAAATTTTACAATGAGCAGTTCTTC
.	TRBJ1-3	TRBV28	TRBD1	CTSRHDEGASGNTIYF	TGTACCAGCAGACACGATGAGGGGGCCTCTGGAAACACTATATATTTT
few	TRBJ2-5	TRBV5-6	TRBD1	CVSSKYGGQGDPSGTQYF	TGTGTCAGCAGCAAATACGGGGGACAGGGAGACCCTAGCGGGACCCAGTACTTC
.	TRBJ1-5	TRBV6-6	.	CGSSYDLRGPQHF	TGTGGCAGCAGTTACGATCTTAGGGGGCCCCAGCATTTT
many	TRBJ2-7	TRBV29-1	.	CSAGRLRDEQYF	TGCAGCGCGGGACGCCTTAGGGACGAGCAGTACTTC
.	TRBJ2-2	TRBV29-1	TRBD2	CSVNGTRETNTGELFF	TGCAGCGTGAACGGGACTAGGGAAACGAACACCGGGGAGCTGTTTTTT
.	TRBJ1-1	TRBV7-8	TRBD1	CANSTRQGVRNTEAFF	TGTGCCAACAGCACACGACAGGGGGTTCGGAACACTGAAGCTTTCTTC
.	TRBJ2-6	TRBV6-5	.	CASSHGGAWTNVLTF	TGTGCCAGCAGTCACGGGGGAGCTTGGACCAACGTCCTGACTTTC
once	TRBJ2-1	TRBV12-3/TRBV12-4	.	CASIMGNEQFF	TGTGCCAGCATAATGGGCAATGAGCAATTCTTC
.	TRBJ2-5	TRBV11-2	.	CASNVVGRDLETQYF	TGTGCCAGCAACGTAGTGGGACGGGATCTGGAGACACAGTACTTC
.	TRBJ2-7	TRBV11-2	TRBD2	CASSSEFLAGQRWGVEQYF	TGTGCCAGCAGCTCAGAATTTCTAGCGGGACAAAGATGGGGCGTCGAGCAGTACTTC
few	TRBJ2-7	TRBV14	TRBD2	CASSQTGTTANEQYF	TGTGCCAGCAGCCAAACCGGGACTACCGCTAACGAGCAGTACTTC
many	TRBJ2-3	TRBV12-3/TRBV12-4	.	CASSQTSGYGTDTQYF	TGTGCCAGCAGCCAAACATCGGGGTACGGCACAGATACGCAGTATTTT
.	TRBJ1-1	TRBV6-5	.	CASRAQGITEAYF	TGTGCCAGCAGGGCCCAGGGTATCACTGAAGCTTACTTT
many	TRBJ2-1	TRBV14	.	CASSPITGISSYNEQFF	TGTGCCAGCAGCCCTATAACCGGGATTTCCTCCTACAATGAGCAGTTCTTC
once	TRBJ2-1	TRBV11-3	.	CASSSLRGNGTYNEQFF	TGTGCCAGCAGCTCCCTAAGAGGTAACGGTACCTACAATGAGCAGTTCTTC
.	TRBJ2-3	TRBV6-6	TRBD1	CASSHPGTGSDTQYF	TGTGCCAGCAGCCATCCCGGGACAGGATCAGATACGCAGTATTTT
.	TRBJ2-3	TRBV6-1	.	CASSEGPAVSTDTQYF	TGTGCCAGCAGTGAGGGACCAGCAGTTAGCACAGATACGCAGTATTTT
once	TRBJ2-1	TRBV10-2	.	CPSSEGQTKFYNEQFF	TGCCCCAGCAGTGAAGGTCAGACAAAATTTTATAATGAGCAGTTCTTC